Each of the 3 T cell receptor beta chains below was sequenced from the same sample in a study of CD8 T cells in ankylosing spondylitis. General study points: What seemed typical of ankylosing spondylitis blood was a TCR beta motif built from about eight highly homologous variants.

These receptors' antigens are unknown. TCRdb used MiXCR to reprocess the 5' RACE reads, holding one entry per CDR3 protein. This table has a few hundred thousand distinct CDR3 sequences, about 17% appearing once. Sequencing was performed on blood, either unsorted or a sorted T cell fraction (not recorded which). Receptors were obtained from a male donor with ankylosing spondylitis.

The V and J genes are TRBV18 and TRBJ1-1; a possible D gene is TRBD1 (6 bases). The germline V gene encodes CDR1 KGHSH and CDR2 LQKENI. The CDR3 loop spans 16 amino acids. V lost 3 bases, J lost 3 bases, and 17 bases lay in between. Here the CDR3 DNA reads TGTGCCAGCTCACCTACAGGGCCCCCAGGGGACACTGAAGCTTTCTTT. It is translated as CASSPTGPPGDTEAFF. Full variable domain (outside the CDR3, taken from reference TRBV18 and TRBJ1-1): NAGVMQNPRHLVRRRGQEARLRCSPMKGHSHVYWYRQLPEEGLKFMVYLQKENIIDESGMPKERFSAEFPKEGPSILRIQQVVRGDSAAYFCASSPTGPPGDTEAFFGQGTRLTVV.

The chain carries TRBV12-3 or TRBV12-4 and TRBJ2-2; D call uncertain. The CDR3 sequence is 16 residues long. V lost 6 bases to trimming and J lost 7 bases, with 21 bases between them. The CDR3 spells CASSPRQTRLVGELFF. The CDR3 DNA follows: TGTGCCAGCAGCCCCCGCCAGACTCGTCTCGTCGGGGAGCTGTTTTTT.

Concerning this clonotype: The conserved phenylalanine or tryptophan is not found at the CDR3 terminus, so this likely reflects a read error. CDR3 DNA: TGCAGCGTTGATCTGGGGGGGGCTGGTGAGCAGTTCCTC. Protein product: CSVDLGGAGEQFL. The V call is TRBV29-1, the J call TRBJ2-1, with D possibly matching TRBD2 (7 bases). Germline CDR1 is SQVTM and CDR2 is ANQGSEA. The CDR3 has 13 amino acids. V lost 3 bases to trimming and J lost 9 bases, with 15 bases between them.